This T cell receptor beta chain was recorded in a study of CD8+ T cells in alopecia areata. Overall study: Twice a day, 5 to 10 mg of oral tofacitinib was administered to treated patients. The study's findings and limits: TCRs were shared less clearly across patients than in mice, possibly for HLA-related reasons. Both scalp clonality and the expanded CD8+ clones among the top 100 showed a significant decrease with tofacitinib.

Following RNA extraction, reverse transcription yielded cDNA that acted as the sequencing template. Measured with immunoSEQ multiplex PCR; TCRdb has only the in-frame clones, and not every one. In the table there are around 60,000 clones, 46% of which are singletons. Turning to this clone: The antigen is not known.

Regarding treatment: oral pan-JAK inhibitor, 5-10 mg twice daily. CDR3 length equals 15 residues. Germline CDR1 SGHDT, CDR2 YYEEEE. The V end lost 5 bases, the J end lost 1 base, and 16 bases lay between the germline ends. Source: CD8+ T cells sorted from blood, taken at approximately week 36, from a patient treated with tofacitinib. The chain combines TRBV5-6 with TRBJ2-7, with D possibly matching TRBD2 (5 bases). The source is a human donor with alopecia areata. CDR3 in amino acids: CASSFGSGVSYEQYF. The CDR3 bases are TGTGCCAGCAGTTTTGGATCCGGGGTATCCTACGAGCAGTACTTC.